The entry that follows covers one TCR beta chain sequence. This entry comes from a study of blood T cell repertoires in COVID-19. Study information: COVID-19 samples from acute and convalescent phases originated in the United States, Italy and Spain.

The CDR3 loop spans 14 amino acids. The V end lost 4 bases, the J end lost 4 bases, and 13 bases lay between the germline ends. From germline, CDR1 is SGHTA and CDR2 FQGNSA. TCRdb keeps only in-frame clones here, not all; method: immunoSEQ multiplex PCR. The table records hundreds of thousands of clones, around nine tenths of them present only once. The source material was peripheral blood. This receptor was obtained from an elderly man with acute or convalescent COVID-19. V usage is TRBV7-2 and J usage is TRBJ1-1; maybe TRBD1 (5 bases). The CDR3: CASSSGVWGTEAFF. The CDR3 coding sequence is TGTGCCAGCAGCTCGGGGGTCTGGGGCACTGAAGCTTTCTTT. Full variable domain (outside the CDR3, taken from reference TRBV7-2 and TRBJ1-1): GAGVSQSPSNKVTEKGKDVELRCDPISGHTALYWYRQSLGQGLEFLIYFQGNSAPDKSGLPSDRFSAERTGGSVSTLTIQRTQQEDSAVYLCASSSGVWGTEAFFGQGTRLTVV.